In this sample, the clone carrying this T cell receptor beta chain turned up many times. Its antigen is currently unknown. The TCR beta libraries were generated through quantitative 5'-RACE incorporating molecular barcodes. TCRdb passed the 5' RACE reads through MiXCR, listing each CDR3 protein once. The sample shows hundreds of thousands of distinct CDR3 sequences, less than 9.5% of them seen only once. This CDR3 spans 14 amino acids. After removal of 4 bases from V and 5 bases from J, the junction contained 6 bases not matched to a gene. Germline assignment: CDR1 MNHEY and CDR2 SVGEGT. This sample stems from a study of CD8 T cells in ankylosing spondylitis. Study-level findings and limits: Matched synovial fluid from ankylosing spondylitis patients was reported to be enriched for disease-linked clones. Prior work had noted some motif variants in reactive arthritis blood and synovial fluid.

Sequencing was done on a sample of blood, either unsorted or a sorted T cell fraction (not recorded which). The chain uses TRBV6-2 or TRBV6-3 and TRBJ2-7; 9 bases line up with TRBD2. The source of this sequence is a female donor with ankylosing spondylitis or in good health (not recorded which). The CDR3 region has the DNA TGTGCCAGCAGTTTGATGAGACTAGCGGACGAGCAGTACTTC. Its translation is CASSLMRLADEQYF.